This T cell receptor (beta chain) was documented in a study of T cell clonotyping in hematopoietic cell transplantation. Study-wide findings and caveats: Few recipient clonotypes overlapped donors; over 95% were de novo at given depth.

This CDR3 contains 12 residues. V shed 4 bases, J shed 13 bases, and the junction held 7 bases outside the gene matches. On this clone: Its antigen is as yet unknown.

Time point meaning: recipient sample about 28 days before transplant, after cytoreduction. Clones were read by immunoSEQ multiplex PCR, and TCRdb kept only the in-frame ones, dropping some. Of some 36,000 clones listed, approximately 95% are singletons. The sample in question was peripheral blood mononuclear cells, obtained before stem cell transplant. This chain links TRBV23-1 with TRBJ1-5; the match to TRBD1 covers 7 bases. TRBV23-1 carries the ORF label, with uncertain function. The sequence came from a man aged 35-49 years with chronic myeloid leukemia. Some clones in this sample may be carry-over from other donors' samples. The CDR3 protein is CASSPHRGRQHF. CDR3 sequence (DNA): TGCGCCAGCAGTCCTCACAGGGGCCGACAGCATTTT.